The clone carrying this TCR beta chain has ten or more counts. During its preparation, the TCRbeta library received unique molecular identifiers. One entry per CDR3 protein, called by TCRdb with MiXCR from the PCR reads. Here the sample spans a few hundred thousand distinct CDR3 sequences, 10% to 15% being singletons. The V and J ends lost 5 bases and 7 bases, in that order; junction bases with no gene match: 8. This CDR3 spans 15 amino acids. The sample originates from a study of T-cell reconstitution after alpha-beta-depleted transplantation in children. Sequencing was performed on PBMCs, mostly from graft donor cells, taken 360 days after TCRalphabeta/CD19-depleted stem cell transplant. This sequence originates from a male patient younger than 18 who had a stem cell transplant for acute myeloid leukemia, so the T cells may come from the graft donor. V gene TRBV12-3 or TRBV12-4 combines with J gene TRBJ2-1, with TRBD2 matching 10 bases. The CDR3 DNA reads as TGTGCCAGCAGTCTACCGGGACTAGCGTCAAATGAGCAGTTCTTC. Its protein product is CASSLPGLASNEQFF.